What follows describes a single TCR beta chain. Its antigen remains unidentified. No much larger clone exists at a distance of one base, and base qualities are not known. The data originate from a study of beta chain features in type 1 diabetes (dated by TCRdb to 2017 to 2018). For the study in its entirety: Patients and healthy donors did not differ in mean age, gender distribution, total cell number or subset yield. A total of around 110,000,000 sorted cells were examined across all samples, and RNA yield correlated strongly with the number of cells per subset. In the study, TCRB repertoires of sorted circulating CD4+ T cell subsets from recently diagnosed type 1 diabetes patients were compared with those of matched healthy donors. Regulatory and stem cell-like memory subsets were obtained from only 8 patients and roughly eight healthy donors, while naive and central memory subsets were obtained from all 30 or so donors.

From each donor, a single peripheral blood sample of 100 to 150 mL on average was drawn into heparinised tubes. A BD FACSAria II and a panel including CD45RO, CCR7, CD25, CD127, CD95 and CD27 were used to sort naive, central memory, regulatory and stem cell-like memory CD4+ T cells. Purity was above 98% for every sorted population. PBMCs were separated immediately by Lymphoprep density gradient centrifugation and were stained directly, without being cultured. To minimize batch effects, samples were stained and sorted in pairs, one healthy donor with one patient per experiment. Overall results and qualifications from the work: Fewer insertions and more nucleotide deletions at VDJ recombination sites were observed in patients with type 1 diabetes, implying thymic rearrangement abnormalities. HLA sub-analyses involved small numbers of individuals, so any influence of HLA type on TCRB rearrangement remained unresolved. Type 1 diabetes patients showed a moderate but significant shortening of TCRB CDR3 length in all four CD4+ subsets. Naive, central memory and regulatory TCRB repertoires appeared more similar among patients than among healthy donors. Sequencing cDNA rather than genomic DNA could over-represent highly expressing activated cells, although activation and CD3 levels did not differ between groups. Shorter templates might be favored by PCR, yet because patient and control samples were amplified and corrected together, any such skew would affect both groups equally.

Inclusive of the bounding cysteine and phenylalanine, the CDR3 is 13 residues long. The only DNA kept is the CDR3, 39 bases in frame from the first base. Looking up the germline V gene yields CDR1 MNHEY and CDR2 SVGAGI. V gives up 6 bases and J gives up 6 bases, and the segment between their germline ends measures 15 bases. All of the isolated RNA was reverse transcribed with the High Capacity cDNA Reverse Transcription Kit, so expressed TCRB transcripts were sequenced. Deep immunoSEQ sequencing was applied to naive, central memory and regulatory T cell samples, giving an average of around 3.4 million total reads per sample. After sorted cells were lysed in RLT buffer, RNA was extracted with DNase-treated RNeasy Micro or Mini kits, with the choice depending on cell number. To prevent cross-contamination, each cell subset was processed individually, whereas patient and healthy donor samples were processed jointly. Using the immunoSEQ multiplex PCR, TCRB sequences were amplified from cDNA into 87-bp fragments spanning the CDR3 region. Sequencing of the amplicons was performed on the Illumina HiSeq platform. On the authors' methods: PCR bias was computationally corrected using synthetic template baselines, reads within Hamming distance 2 were collapsed, and singletons that could not be merged were discarded. Reads were aligned against IMGT to assign V, D and J genes, CDR3 length and insertions or deletions at six rearrangement sites. Within each subset, clonotype counts were normalized to sorted cell number, and only after that were true diversity and Gini coefficients computed with the tcR R package. Repertoire sharing was quantified using the overlap coefficient calculated on TCRB nucleotide sequences. As a proxy for the pre-selection repertoire, out-of-frame TCRB sequences from naive cells were analyzed. TCRdb limited this immuneACCESS table to in-frame rearrangements with V and J called. A share of clones is missing; checked studies link under half to unresolved V genes, and the rest is unexplained. V and J calls and clone size follow that table, whereas D and trimming were derived from the DNA. The sample yields about 700,000 clones; over 10% were counted once. The ten largest clones represent around 0.022% of the sample.

Sequences were obtained from naive CD4+ T cells from blood. The cell subset or site tag for this specimen amounts to: true naive CD4+ T cells. The sequence is built from TRBV6-5 and TRBJ2-7; TRBD2 is possibly the D segment (5 matching bases). This TCR was sampled from a young man with type 1 diabetes. Read as DNA, the sequence is TGTGCCAGCAGCGGCACGGTACGGGGCGAGCAGTACTTC. Protein translation: CASSGTVRGEQYF.